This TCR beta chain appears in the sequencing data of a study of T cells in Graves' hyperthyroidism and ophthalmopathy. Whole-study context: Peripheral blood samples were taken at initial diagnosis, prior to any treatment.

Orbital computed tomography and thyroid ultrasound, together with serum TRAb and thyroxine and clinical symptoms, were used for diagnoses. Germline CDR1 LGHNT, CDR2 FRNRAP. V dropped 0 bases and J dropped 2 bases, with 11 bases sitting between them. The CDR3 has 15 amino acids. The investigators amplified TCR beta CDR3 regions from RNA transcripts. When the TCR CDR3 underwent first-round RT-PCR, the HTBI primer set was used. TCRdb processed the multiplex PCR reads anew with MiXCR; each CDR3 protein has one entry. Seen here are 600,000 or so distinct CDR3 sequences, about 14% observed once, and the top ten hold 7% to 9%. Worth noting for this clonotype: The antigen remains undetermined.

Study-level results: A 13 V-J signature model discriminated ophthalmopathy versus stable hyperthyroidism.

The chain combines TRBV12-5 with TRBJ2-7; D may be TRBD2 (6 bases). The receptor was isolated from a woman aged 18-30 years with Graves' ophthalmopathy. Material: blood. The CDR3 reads CASGLVTGLTYEQYF. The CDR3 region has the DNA TGTGCTAGTGGTTTGGTAACGGGACTCACCTACGAGCAGTACTTC.